Each of the 14 T cell receptor beta chains below was sequenced from the same sample in a study of blood T cell repertoires in COVID-19. The table came from immunoSEQ multiplex PCR; TCRdb's copy has only in-frame clones and leaves some out. The data hold 150,000 or so clones, with approximately 80% observed a single time. Input material: PBMCs or T cells enriched from blood (not recorded which). The receptors come from a man in his 70s who had been exposed to COVID-19.

This clone has just one count. The chain's CDR3 is CATSDSREAGGYTF. The CDR3 nucleotides read TGTGCCACCAGTGATTCCAGGGAAGCGGGCGGCTACACCTTC. The V gene is TRBV24-1, the J gene TRBJ1-2; D might be TRBD1 (5 bases). Germline values: CDR1 KGHDR, CDR2 SFDVKD. The CDR3 loop spans 14 amino acids. Trimming cost V 2 bases and J 8 bases, with 14 bases left between them.

The rearrangement uses TRBV6-7 and TRBJ2-1, with D possibly matching TRBD1 (7 bases). TRBV6-7 falls under the ORF class, with uncertain function. V lost 7 bases and J 13 bases, leaving 29 bases between the germline ends. The CDR3 runs to 16 residues. Here the CDR3 reads CASTLPPRGEPMSQFF. DNA of the CDR3: TGTGCCAGCACCCTTCCCCCCAGGGGGGAACCAATGAGTCAGTTCTTC.

The chain links TRBV6-1 to TRBJ1-5; unclear D gene. This CDR3 has 12 residues. The germline V gene has CDR1 MNHNS and CDR2 SASEGT. Deletions cut 3 bases from V and 3 bases from J, with 3 bases between. CDR3 residues: CASSDLNQPQHF. Here the CDR3 DNA reads TGTGCCAGCAGTGACCTCAATCAGCCCCAGCATTTT.

The chain carries TRBV2 and TRBJ1-2; 7 bases map to TRBD1. Germline V lookup: CDR1 SNHLY, CDR2 FYNNEI. V lost 5 bases and J lost 4; bases outside the gene matches: 4. This CDR3 spans 13 amino acids. The CDR3 sequence is CASSSRGVYGYTF. The CDR3 nucleotides read TGTGCCAGCAGTTCCAGGGGGGTCTATGGCTACACCTTC.

This chain links TRBV29-1 with TRBJ2-7; 7 bases are shared with TRBD2. V lost 7 bases to trimming and J lost 0 bases; unmatched junction nucleotides: 12. Per the germline V gene, CDR1 is SQVTM and CDR2 is ANQGSEA. This CDR3 has 15 amino acids. The CDR3 loop reads CSAVGGGENSYEQYF. DNA of the CDR3: TGCAGCGCAGTCGGTGGGGGGGAAAACTCCTACGAGCAGTACTTC.

The J gene is TRBJ2-3, the V gene TRBV6-5, with D maybe TRBD2 (6 bases). The CDR3 contains 11 residues. The germline V and J ends were trimmed by 6 bases and 9 bases, with 10 bases remaining between them. Germline V lookup: CDR1 MNHEY, CDR2 SVGAGI. This CDR3 reads CASRRLETQYF. The DNA for the CDR3 is TGTGCCAGCAGGCGACTAGAGACGCAGTATTTT.

The chain employs TRBV27 and TRBJ2-7; TRBD1 agrees at 8 bases. The junction had 8 bases not matched to a gene; V was cut back by 9 bases and J by 1 base. The germline V gene encodes CDR1 MNHEY and CDR2 SMNVEV (reference sequence). This CDR3 spans 14 amino acids. In nucleotides, the CDR3 is TGTGCCAGGCCCCCAAGGGACAGGTCCTACGAGCAGTACTTC. This codes for CARPPRDRSYEQYF.

A few counts support this clone. The rearrangement uses TRBV6-5 and TRBJ1-6; 8 bases map to TRBD1. This CDR3 spans 14 amino acids. The J segment lost 8 bases and the V segment lost 6 bases, leaving 6 bases of the junction unmatched. Looked up from germline, CDR1 is MNHEY and CDR2 is SVGAGI. The CDR3 DNA sequence: TGTGCCAGCAGAAGATTGGACAGGGATTCACCCCTCCACTTT. Amino acids: CASRRLDRDSPLHF.

V is TRBV27 and J is TRBJ2-7; 9 bases fit TRBD1. V trimming: 2 bases; J trimming: 4 bases; junction bases outside the gene matches: 6. The CDR3 extends over 15 amino acids. Looked up from germline, CDR1 is MNHEY and CDR2 is SMNVEV (reference sequence). Here the CDR3 reads CASSLGTGIGYEQYF. DNA for the CDR3: TGTGCCAGCAGTTTAGGGACAGGGATTGGGTACGAGCAGTACTTC.

The chain is built from TRBV6-1 and TRBJ1-2; 10 bases line up with TRBD1. Germline assignment: CDR1 MNHNS and CDR2 SASEGT. V lost 3 bases to trimming and J lost 4 bases; unmatched junction nucleotides: 5. This CDR3 region has 15 residues. The CDR3 DNA sequence: TGTGCCAGCAGTGAGACAGGGGGCGAGACCTATGGCTACACCTTC. Protein sequence: CASSETGGETYGYTF.

This chain links TRBV5-1 with TRBJ2-3; D may be TRBD2 (5 bases). This CDR3 comprises 15 residues. Germline CDR1 SGHRS, CDR2 YFSETQ. V lost 0 bases, J lost 5 bases, and 13 bases lay in between. CDR3 loop: CASSLASRAVDTQYF. The CDR3, as DNA: TGCGCCAGCAGCTTGGCTAGCCGGGCGGTAGATACGCAGTATTTT.

The genes are TRBV7-9 and TRBJ1-4; TRBD1 might be the D (5 bases). Trimming took off 4 bases at V and 8 bases at J, with 20 bases between the two ends. There are 16 residues in the CDR3. Germline-derived CDR1 and CDR2 are SEHNR and FQNEAQ (reference sequence). CDR3 DNA: TGTGCCAGCAGCTCTCGTCGGTCGGGGGGAGGCGAAAAACTGTTTTTT. This gives the protein CASSSRRSGGGEKLFF. The full variable domain, in which reference TRBV7-9 and TRBJ1-4 provide the parts outside the CDR3, is DTGVSQNPRHKITKRGQNVTFRCDPISEHNRLYWYRQTLGQGPEFLTYFQNEAQLEKSRLLSDRFSAERPKGSFSTLEIQRTEQGDSAMYLCASSSRRSGGGEKLFFGSGTQLSVL.

V usage is TRBV5-4 and J usage is TRBJ2-2; D gene unclear. This CDR3 has 12 amino acids. Germline V lookup: CDR1 SGHNT, CDR2 YYREEE (reference sequence). V was trimmed by 3 bases and J by 8 bases, leaving 8 bases between them. In nucleotides, the CDR3 is TGTGCCAGCAGCTCCGCGTCTGGGGAGCTGTTTTTT. This sequence encodes CASSSASGELFF.

Only a few counts were recorded for this clone. The chain recombines TRBV30 with TRBJ2-4, with D maybe TRBD1 (6 bases). The germline V gene encodes CDR1 GTSNPN and CDR2 SVGIG (reference sequence). V was shortened by 3 bases and J by 7 bases, with 10 bases between the two germline ends. CDR3 length equals 12 residues. The CDR3 spells CAWRQGTNIQYF. CDR3 sequence (DNA): TGTGCCTGGAGGCAGGGGACCAACATTCAGTACTTC.